This T cell receptor beta chain was sequenced during a study of HIV-infected patients and healthy controls. V trimming: 8 bases; J trimming: 2 bases; junction bases outside the gene matches: 4. This CDR3 region has 13 residues. Germline CDR1 and CDR2: ENHRY and SYGVKD. Whole blood was used without fractionation, so all unsorted peripheral T cells were included. Alpha and beta constant-region primers primed reverse transcription of 500 to 550 ng RNA. Each of the alpha and beta chains got its own library through chain-specific third strand synthesis with indices. MiXCR, applied by TCRdb to the 5' RACE reads, yields one record per CDR3 protein. Here the sample spans around 7,100 distinct CDR3 sequences, around 10% being singletons.

Source: blood, taken before antiretroviral therapy. The sequence derives from an adult with HIV infection. This chain joins TRBV10-3 and TRBJ2-5; 8 bases are a match to TRBD1. This chain's CDR3 is CAISTGDQETQYF. The DNA for the CDR3 is TGTGCCATCTCGACAGGGGATCAAGAGACCCAGTACTTC.